Sequencing of this T cell receptor beta chain was carried out in a study of monozygotic twins with inflammatory bowel disease. General study points: IBD patients had lower TCRbeta diversity (inverse Simpson) than healthy co-twins.

The CDR3 runs to 15 residues. Germline CDR1 and CDR2: SGHTA and FQGNSA. Each TCR library used 3500 ng of total RNA. UMIs containing a 6-nucleotide sample barcode were added via template switching. After re-calling the 5' RACE reads, TCRdb lists one entry per CDR3 protein, DNA absent. This sample's clone table lists 150,000 to 200,000 distinct CDR3 sequences. On this clonotype itself: The antigen is not known.

The J gene is TRBJ1-5, the V gene TRBV7-2; TCRdb designates TRBD1, a call that cannot be tested without DNA. What was sequenced was blood. The TCR comes from a human donor with ulcerative colitis or Crohn's disease, or a healthy co-twin of an affected twin (not recorded which). The CDR3 sequence is CASSAMTGTLQPQHF.